The 17 T cell receptor beta chains in this list originate from one sample, sequenced in a study of T cells in Graves' hyperthyroidism and ophthalmopathy (dated by TCRdb to between 2018 and 2020). The library came from multiplex PCR. Instrument on record: Illumina HiSeq 2000. Amplification of TCR beta CDR3 regions was carried out from RNA transcripts. For the first round of RT-PCR on the TCR CDR3, the HTBI primer set was used together with the Qiagen OneStep RT-PCR kit. TCRdb cleaned the public reads at Q25 with fastp, built clones with MiXCR and kept in-frame beta chains. Identical CDR3 protein sequences are pooled into one entry, listed with their most common genes and DNA. This sample lists around 300,000 distinct CDR3 sequences; about an eighth were detected once. The ten largest clones capture almost 8% of the sample. The material sequenced was blood. These TCRs come from a woman in her 30s with Graves' hyperthyroidism that later progressed to Graves' ophthalmopathy.

This clonotype was recorded many times. This chain's CDR3 is CASSQDSSYTQYF. The CDR3 DNA reads as TGTGCCAGCAGCCAAGACTCTAGCTATACGCAGTATTTT. The chain uses TRBV7-8 and TRBJ2-3; weak D call: TRBD2 (5 bases). This CDR3 has 13 amino acids. Per the germline V gene, CDR1 is SGHVS and CDR2 is FQNEAQ. Trimming left V 5 bases short and J 7 bases short, with 13 bases between.

The chain recombines TRBV20-1 with TRBJ2-5; weak D call: TRBD1 (5 bases). The CDR3 is made up of 15 amino acids. Per the germline V gene, CDR1 is DFQATT and CDR2 is SNEGSKA (reference sequence). Between the trimmed V and J ends, which lost 3 bases and 3 bases, there was a span of 17 bases. As DNA, the CDR3 is TGCAGTGCTAGCTCCAGGGTTGTTATCGAAGAGACCCAGTACTTC. Protein sequence: CSASSRVVIEETQYF.

This clonotype has a handful of counts. J is TRBJ2-4 and V is TRBV19, with TRBD2 identical over 11 bases. J was trimmed by 0 bases and V by 3 bases; bases with no gene match: 7. This CDR3 is built from 18 residues. CDR1 is LNHDA and CDR2 is SQIVND in the germline V gene (reference sequence). The CDR3 DNA follows: TGTGCCAGTAGTATTACTAGCGGGAGAGGGCTAGCCAAAAACATTCAGTACTTC. Protein product: CASSITSGRGLAKNIQYF. Filled out from reference TRBV19 and TRBJ2-4, the complete variable domain reads DGGITQSPKYLFRKEGQNVTLSCEQNLNHDAMYWYRQDPGQGLRLIYYSQIVNDFQKGDIAEGYSVSREKKESFPLTVTSAQKNPTAFYLCASSITSGRGLAKNIQYFGAGTRLSVL.

In regard to this clonotype: A clone one base away is much larger, so this may be a read error. The CDR3 loop is CAWSPRNRMGDTQYF. CDR3 DNA sequence: TGTGCCTGGAGTCCCCGAAACAGGATGGGAGATACGCAGTATTTT. The rearrangement joins TRBV30 to TRBJ2-3, with TRBD1 as a possible D gene (5 bases). V shed 2 bases and J shed 5 bases, with 17 bases lying between them. Germline V CDR1 and CDR2: GTSNPN, SVGIG (reference sequence). The CDR3 consists of 15 residues.

V is TRBV6-2 or TRBV6-3 and J is TRBJ2-2; the match to TRBD1 covers 8 bases. Germline loops: CDR1 MNHEY, CDR2 SVGEGT. V shed 6 bases and J 5 bases; nucleotides not matched to a gene: 5. The CDR3 covers 14 residues. The CDR3 DNA follows: TGTGCCAGCAGGATTTGGACAGGGACCGGGGAGCTGTTTTTT. Translating it yields CASRIWTGTGELFF.

This chain uses TRBV19 with TRBJ1-3, with D unresolved. Germline V gives CDR1 LNHDA, CDR2 SQIVND (reference sequence). Trimming left V 7 bases short and J 2 bases short, with 6 bases between. The CDR3 is made up of 12 amino acids. In nucleotides, the CDR3 is TGTGCCAGTACGGACCCTGGAAACACCATATATTTT. As protein: CASTDPGNTIYF.

This clonotype was observed at least ten times. The chain combines TRBV7-9 with TRBJ2-3; 9 positions agree with TRBD2. This CDR3 comprises 16 residues. V gave up 5 bases and J gave up 0 bases; unmatched junction bases: 6. From germline, CDR1 is SEHNR and CDR2 FQNEAQ (reference sequence). For the CDR3, the DNA is TGTGCCAGCAGCACCGGACTAGCGCTCAGCACAGATACGCAGTATTTT. It is translated as CASSTGLALSTDTQYF.

This clonotype has at least ten counts. The rearrangement links TRBV30 to TRBJ1-1, with D uncertain. In germline, CDR1 is GTSNPN, CDR2 SVGIG (reference sequence). CDR3 length: 12 residues. V dropped 0 bases and J dropped 7 bases, with 9 bases sitting between them. The chain's CDR3 is CAWSVGVFEAFF. The DNA for the CDR3 is TGTGCCTGGAGTGTTGGGGTTTTTGAAGCTTTCTTT.

The sample holds many counts of this clonotype. This chain uses TRBV2 with TRBJ1-2; 7 bases align to TRBD1. The CDR3 totals 12 residues. Germline CDR1 is SNHLY and CDR2 is FYNNEI. The V gene end was trimmed by 9 bases and the J gene end by 3 bases; junction bases not matched to a gene: 4. The CDR3 nucleotides read TGTGCCAGTTTCACAGGGGACTATGGCTACACCTTC. Its protein is CASFTGDYGYTF.

The chain couples TRBV6-9 to TRBJ2-7, with TRBD1 matching 7 bases. V was pared by 3 bases and J by 2 bases, with 13 bases of the junction left unmatched. CDR1 is MNHGY, CDR2 SVAAGI, per germline. The length of the CDR3 is 17 residues. CDR3 nucleotides: TGTGCCAGCAGTTACTCGAAGGTCCGGACAGGAGCCTACGAGCAGTACTTC. Protein product: CASSYSKVRTGAYEQYF.

In its sample, this clonotype was seen many times. The chain recombines TRBV7-9 with TRBJ2-7; D uncertain. There are 13 residues in the CDR3. V lost 6 bases and J 3 bases, leaving 12 bases between the germline ends. From germline, CDR1 is SEHNR and CDR2 FQNEAQ (reference sequence). The CDR3, as DNA: TGTGCCAGCAGTCCCCTGGGCAACTACGAGCAGTACTTC. It codes for CASSPLGNYEQYF.

This clonotype was counted many times. This sequence joins TRBV20-1 and TRBJ2-1; D perhaps matches TRBD1 (6 bases). The CDR3 runs 15 residues. Germline V CDR1 and CDR2: DFQATT, SNEGSKA (reference sequence). With 2 bases removed from V and 4 bases from J, the gap between germline ends came to 15 bases. In nucleotides, the CDR3 is TGCAGTGCTAGATTGGGGACACCGGAGTACAATGAGCAGTTCTTC. Its translation: CSARLGTPEYNEQFF.

This clonotype was counted between two and nine times. The rearrangement links TRBV7-9 to TRBJ2-2; D is unclear. V dropped 7 bases and J dropped 1 base, with 13 bases sitting between them. The CDR3 length is 15 residues. Germline V lookup: CDR1 SEHNR, CDR2 FQNEAQ (reference sequence). CDR3 sequence: CASTLRALNTGELFF. CDR3 coding DNA: TGTGCCAGCACTTTAAGGGCCTTGAACACCGGGGAGCTGTTTTTT.

This clonotype was picked up a small number of times. This chain joins TRBV3-1 and TRBJ2-3; no clear D. Germline V gives CDR1 LGHDT, CDR2 YNNKEL (reference sequence). Trimming shortened V by 8 bases and J by 2 bases, and 11 bases separated the two germline ends. The CDR3 consists of 13 residues. The CDR3 loop reads CASGRNPTDTQYF. CDR3 nucleotides: TGTGCCAGCGGACGGAACCCCACAGATACGCAGTATTTT.

This clonotype was counted at least ten times. The genes are TRBV28 and TRBJ1-1; 8 bases agree with TRBD1. Germline V gene lookup returns CDR1 MDHEN and CDR2 SYDVKM. The CDR3 sequence is 13 residues long. Trimming at V came to 8 bases and at J to 3 bases, leaving 5 bases not matched to a gene. CDR3 residues: CASQDRGHTEAFF. The CDR3 region has the DNA TGTGCCAGCCAAGACAGGGGCCACACTGAAGCTTTCTTT.

The chain combines TRBV24-1 with TRBJ2-3; the D is unclear. Trimming pared 6 bases from V and 4 bases from J, leaving 13 bases between. Germline V lookup: CDR1 KGHDR, CDR2 SFDVKD. This CDR3 contains 14 residues. CDR3 in amino acids: CATSKEMGPDTQYF. Here the CDR3 DNA reads TGTGCCACCAGTAAGGAGATGGGCCCAGATACGCAGTATTTT.

The sample holds many counts of this clonotype. The rearrangement links TRBV7-8 to TRBJ2-2, with D perhaps TRBD1 (6 bases). V was pared by 6 bases and J by 0 bases, with 11 bases between. Looked up from germline, CDR1 is SGHVS and CDR2 is FQNEAQ. The CDR3 is 15 residues long. CDR3 bases: TGTGCCAGCAGACCCGGGACAACGAACACCGGGGAGCTGTTTTTT. It translates to CASRPGTTNTGELFF.